These 22 T cell receptor beta chains share one sample of origin, sequenced in a study of blood T cells in healthy people across ages. It was with a sample-barcoded 5' primer and a J-beta primer mix that a second PCR of about 6 to 11 cycles was run. MiXCR, applied by TCRdb to the 5' RACE reads, yields one record per CDR3 protein. The table includes approximately 1.5 million distinct CDR3 sequences, about 35% detected once. Sequenced: blood. Receptors were obtained from a woman younger than 45 in good health.

A single count supports this clonotype. This chain links TRBV28 with TRBJ1-2; D is uncertain. V was cut by 3 bases and J by 8 bases, with 10 bases left in between. Per germline, CDR1 MDHEN and CDR2 SYDVKM. The CDR3 consists of 12 residues. CDR3 loop: CASSLAAGGYTF. CDR3 DNA: TGTGCCAGCAGTTTGGCGGCGGGCGGCTACACCTTC.

This rearrangement joins TRBV5-1 to TRBJ2-7; 13 bases match TRBD2. V lost 5 bases to trimming and J lost 5 bases; unmatched junction nucleotides: 4. Per the germline V gene, CDR1 is SGHRS and CDR2 is YFSETQ. The CDR3 consists of 14 residues. CDR3 bases: TGCGCCAGCAGACTAGCGGGGGGGCCTCACGAGCAGTACTTC. The encoded protein is CASRLAGGPHEQYF.

The chain recombines TRBV3-1 with TRBJ1-2; 7 nucleotides align to TRBD1. The CDR3 is 15 amino acids. CDR1 and CDR2 (germline): LGHDT, YNNKEL (reference sequence). Trimming cost V 0 bases and J 7 bases; bases outside gene matches: 8. CDR3 in amino acids: CASSQEVGGIRGYTF. The CDR3 nucleotides are TGTGCCAGCAGCCAAGAGGTAGGGGGCATTCGTGGCTACACCTTC.

In its sample, this clonotype was seen a few times. V gene TRBV20-1 combines with J gene TRBJ2-7, with unresolved D. Germline-derived CDR1 and CDR2 are DFQATT and SNEGSKA (reference sequence). The CDR3 is made up of 15 amino acids. The germline V and J ends were trimmed by 0 bases and 0 bases, with 12 bases remaining between them. The CDR3 here is CSARDETASSYEQYF. The CDR3 bases are TGCAGTGCTAGAGACGAGACCGCAAGCTCCTACGAGCAGTACTTC.

This clonotype turned up a few times. V usage is TRBV27 and J usage is TRBJ2-3; 13 nucleotides align to TRBD2. V was clipped by 5 bases and J by 2 bases; unmatched bases: 4. Germline V gene sequence: CDR1 MNHEY, CDR2 SMNVEV (reference sequence). There are 16 residues in the CDR3. The chain's CDR3 is CASSPTSGRITDTQYF. CDR3 sequence (DNA): TGTGCCAGCAGTCCGACTAGCGGGAGGATCACAGATACGCAGTATTTT.

This chain connects TRBV27 to TRBJ2-7; 12 bases map to TRBD2. The germline V gene encodes CDR1 MNHEY and CDR2 SMNVEV (reference sequence). There are 15 residues in the CDR3. V dropped 8 bases and J dropped 3; count of bases not matched to a gene: 8. The CDR3 reads CASRTSGTLDYEQYF. CDR3 nucleotide sequence: TGTGCCAGCCGGACTAGCGGGACCCTAGACTACGAGCAGTACTTC.

This chain links TRBV5-1 with TRBJ1-1; D is ambiguous. Germline V gene sequence: CDR1 SGHRS, CDR2 YFSETQ. CDR3 length: 14 amino acids. V lost 3 bases and J lost 3, with 12 bases in between. CDR3 sequence (DNA): TGCGCCAGCAGCTGGACCGACCGCTACACTGAAGCTTTCTTT. It specifies CASSWTDRYTEAFF.

The table lists this clonotype with a few counts. A read error may account for a junction end that differs from germline. V and J are TRBV2 and TRBJ2-3; D gene ambiguous. CDR1 and CDR2 from the germline V gene are SNHLY and FYNNEI. The CDR3 is made up of 11 amino acids. The CDR3 DNA sequence: TGTGCCTGCAGGCAAGAGGATACGCAGTATTTT. Protein: CACRQEDTQYF.

The V gene is TRBV20-1, the J gene TRBJ2-3; weak D call: TRBD1 (7 bases). This CDR3 spans 15 amino acids. V was shortened by 0 bases and J by 3 bases, with 13 bases between the two germline ends. Germline CDR1 is DFQATT and CDR2 is SNEGSKA (reference sequence). The CDR3 DNA follows: TGCAGTGCTAGAGATCCCCAGGGGGGAACAGATACGCAGTATTTT. Translation: CSARDPQGGTDTQYF.

This clonotype appeared many times. The V call is TRBV4-2, the J call TRBJ2-5, with 11 bases lining up with TRBD1. This CDR3 contains 15 residues. With V trimmed by 5 bases and J by 5 bases, 7 bases remained unmatched. Looked up from germline, CDR1 is LGHNA and CDR2 is YNFKEQ. This chain's CDR3 is CASSYGTGGSETQYF. The CDR3 DNA follows: TGTGCCAGCAGCTACGGGACAGGGGGATCGGAGACCCAGTACTTC.

The table lists this clonotype with a few counts. The CDR3 nucleotides are TGTGCCAGCAGCTTAGCGTGGAGGGCAGCTTTAACTTCTGGGGCCAACGTCCTGACTTTC. This sequence encodes CASSLAWRAALTSGANVLTF. The rearrangement uses TRBV7-9 and TRBJ2-6, with D maybe TRBD2 (6 bases). Germline loops: CDR1 SEHNR, CDR2 FQNEAQ (reference sequence). This CDR3 is 20 amino acids long. The germline V and J ends were trimmed by 0 bases and 1 base, with 19 bases remaining between them.

This clonotype has only a few counts. DNA for the CDR3: TGTGCCACCAGCAGAGATTGGGGCGGATCCTACAATGAGCAGTTCTTC. This encodes CATSRDWGGSYNEQFF. The chain combines TRBV15 with TRBJ2-1; perhaps TRBD1 as D (5 bases). Germline V CDR1 and CDR2: LNHNV, YYDKDF (reference sequence). This CDR3 has 16 residues. The ends were cut back, 0 bases at V and 1 base at J, with 10 bases in the middle. Full variable domain (remainder filled in from reference TRBV15 and TRBJ2-1): DAMVIQNPRYQVTQFGKPVTLSCSQTLNHNVMYWYQQKSSQAPKLLFHYYDKDFNNEADTPDNFQSRRPNTSFCFLDIRSPGLGDTAMYLCATSRDWGGSYNEQFFGPGTRLTVL.

The chain has TRBV20-1 and TRBJ2-2; D perhaps matches TRBD2 (5 bases). Trimming took 5 bases from V and 5 from J, leaving 15 bases between them. Per the germline V gene, CDR1 is DFQATT and CDR2 is SNEGSKA (reference sequence). This CDR3 spans 14 amino acids. The CDR3 here is CSAPAPGKTGELFF. Here the CDR3 DNA reads TGCAGTGCTCCCGCCCCGGGGAAGACCGGGGAGCTGTTTTTT.

V gene TRBV3-1 combines with J gene TRBJ1-2; unclear D gene. Germline V gene sequence: CDR1 LGHDT, CDR2 YNNKEL (reference sequence). V gave up 0 bases and J gave up 3 bases, with 8 bases separating them. This CDR3 region has 14 residues. The CDR3 protein is CASSQDFPDYGYTF. The CDR3 nucleotides read TGTGCCAGCAGCCAAGATTTTCCCGACTATGGCTACACCTTC.

In its sample, this clonotype was seen a few times. This chain links TRBV28 with TRBJ2-3; weak D call: TRBD2 (6 bases). The CDR3 has 14 amino acids. The germline gives CDR1 MDHEN, CDR2 SYDVKM. V was clipped by 6 bases and J by 6 bases, with 16 bases between them. As DNA, the CDR3 is TGTGCCAGCAGGGGGACTGCGGACCACGATACGCAGTATTTT. Amino acids: CASRGTADHDTQYF. The full variable domain, in which reference TRBV28 and TRBJ2-3 provide the parts outside the CDR3, is DVKVTQSSRYLVKRTGEKVFLECVQDMDHENMFWYRQDPGLGLRLIYFSYDVKMKEKGDIPEGYSVSREKKERFSLILESASTNQTSMYLCASRGTADHDTQYFGPGTRLTVL.

This clonotype appeared a few times. The CDR3 spells CSASEIVGGRGQPQHF. CDR3 DNA sequence: TGCAGTGCTTCGGAGATCGTCGGGGGAAGAGGGCAGCCCCAGCATTTT. This sequence joins TRBV20-1 and TRBJ1-5; TRBD1 is a possible D gene (5 bases). V was trimmed by 5 bases and J by 7 bases, leaving 24 bases between them. The CDR3 consists of 16 residues. Germline-derived CDR1 and CDR2 are DFQATT and SNEGSKA (reference sequence).

The CDR3 here is CASSSASPSSYEQYF. The DNA for the CDR3 is TGCGCCAGCAGCTCGGCTAGCCCGAGCTCCTACGAGCAGTACTTC. V usage is TRBV5-1 and J usage is TRBJ2-7, with D possibly TRBD2 on 5 matching bases. This CDR3 is built from 15 residues. The germline V and J ends were trimmed by 3 bases and 0 bases, with 13 bases remaining between them. Germline values: CDR1 SGHRS, CDR2 YFSETQ.

Points on this clonotype: Germline and junction disagree at one end, which may indicate a read error. The V gene is TRBV5-1, the J gene TRBJ1-6; D not certain. The length of the CDR3 is 16 residues. Germline V gene sequence: CDR1 SGHRS, CDR2 YFSETQ. The CDR3, as DNA: TGCGCCAGCAGCTTCTCAAGGAGCTCCTATAGTTCACCCCTCCACTTT. Residues: CASSFSRSSYSSPLHF.

The CDR3 here is CASSHTADEQFF. The DNA for the CDR3 is TGTGCCAGCAGCCATACGGCGGACGAGCAGTTCTTC. The chain couples TRBV4-2 to TRBJ2-1; D not certain. Germline values: CDR1 LGHNA, CDR2 YNFKEQ. V was trimmed by 3 bases and J by 10 bases, leaving 10 bases between them. There are 12 residues in the CDR3.

As DNA, the CDR3 is TGTGCCAGCTCCCCCAGCGATTCCGAGCAGTACTTC. It encodes CASSPSDSEQYF. The chain couples TRBV6-1 to TRBJ2-7; D call uncertain. The CDR3 is 12 amino acids. V was shortened by 8 bases and J by 6 bases, with 14 bases between the two germline ends. Germline loops: CDR1 MNHNS, CDR2 SASEGT.

The chain links TRBV28 to TRBJ2-2; 11 bases agree with TRBD2. With 7 bases clipped from V and 2 bases from J, the junction kept 9 bases outside the gene matches. Per germline, CDR1 MDHEN and CDR2 SYDVKM. This CDR3 has 17 amino acids. This CDR3 reads CASTPSGRPRNTGELFF. The CDR3 DNA sequence: TGTGCCAGCACCCCTAGCGGGAGGCCTAGAAACACCGGGGAGCTGTTTTTT. Together with reference TRBV28 and TRBJ2-2, the CDR3 gives the full variable domain: DVKVTQSSRYLVKRTGEKVFLECVQDMDHENMFWYRQDPGLGLRLIYFSYDVKMKEKGDIPEGYSVSREKKERFSLILESASTNQTSMYLCASTPSGRPRNTGELFFGEGSRLTVL.

Written as DNA, the CDR3 is TGCAGTGCTCAGGACAAGGGGGGTTTTGATCAGCCCCAGCATTTT. Protein sequence: CSAQDKGGFDQPQHF. The chain carries TRBV20-1 and TRBJ1-5; TRBD1 is a possible D gene (6 bases). V was pared by 5 bases and J by 5 bases, with 19 bases between. This CDR3 region has 15 residues. Germline V gene lookup returns CDR1 DFQATT and CDR2 SNEGSKA (reference sequence).